This T cell receptor (beta chain) was captured by sequencing in a study of OX40 agonist ivuxolimab in advanced cancers. This clone came up a few times. Its matching antigen is unknown. Measured with immunoSEQ multiplex PCR; TCRdb has only the in-frame clones, and not every one. The profile shows 72,000 or so clones, 87% of them singletons. Autoimmune disease history or systemic immunosuppression meant exclusion. Overall study findings and caveats: No determination was made of the antigen specificity of the expanded peripheral T cells. Relative to CD4+ cells, CD8+ T cells on average had more expanded clones. Those patients achieving a partial response at 0.1-3.0 mg/kg showed among the lowest clonal expansion.

Germline V gives CDR1 SGHRS, CDR2 YFSETQ. The CDR3 has 15 residues. Trimming removed 1 base from V and 0 bases from J; junction bases left unmatched: 1. The specimen was CD4+ or CD8+ T cells sorted from blood, collected in a trial of the OX40 agonist ivuxolimab. V and J are TRBV5-1 and TRBJ2-7; TRBD2 matches at 10 bases. This receptor was identified in an adult with an advanced solid tumor such as melanoma, head and neck, liver or kidney cancer. CDR3 region: CASSLTSGISYEQYF. DNA for the CDR3: TGCGCCAGCAGCTTGACTAGCGGGATCTCCTACGAGCAGTACTTC.